This paragraph reports one T cell receptor (beta chain). Its antigen is unidentified. V lost 6 bases, J lost 2 bases, and 9 bases stayed unmatched. Germline V CDR1 and CDR2: SNHLY, FYNNEI. This CDR3 comprises 15 residues. PCR was performed using 60 Vbeta and 13 Jbeta primers. Original processing notes: Among the unique TCR beta chains that a later analysis counted, around 82 million in all, some 10 million were shared. The protocol was immunoSEQ multiplex PCR, while the TCRdb copy is restricted to in-frame clones and leaves out a portion. V and J calls and clone size follow that table, whereas D and trimming were derived from the DNA. The sample has approximately 120,000 clones, 81% seen once. This sample stems from a study of cytomegalovirus exposure and HLA in healthy donors. Whole-study results and caveats: Analyzed later, most CMV-associated TCR beta chains appeared HLA-restricted. Only CMV serostatus was available as immune exposure information.

The receptor was isolated from a woman in her twenties or thirties in good health and CMV-seronegative. Sequenced sample: PBMCs. The rearrangement joins TRBV2 to TRBJ1-2, with 7 bases identical to TRBD1. CDR3 region: CASRERGGRNYGYTF. The CDR3, as DNA: TGTGCCAGCAGAGAAAGAGGGGGCAGGAACTATGGCTACACCTTC.